A selection of T cell receptor beta chains follows, all from one sample in a study of blood T cell repertoires in COVID-19. Sequenced by immunoSEQ multiplex PCR; TCRdb stores in-frame clones only, minus some. The sample has a few hundred thousand clones, about 91% seen once. Sequenced sample: PBMCs or T cells enriched from blood (not recorded which). These receptors were taken from a woman in her forties who had recovered from COVID-19. The CDR3 runs from the conserved cysteine through the conserved F or W. The order of the fields is J gene, D gene, clone size, V gene, CDR3 DNA, CDR3 protein. The D gene is left open where the match is weak. The size field is filled for only some rows; it gives once, few, many or a size class.

TRBJ2-1	-	-	TRBV5-6	TGTGCCAGCAGCTTGGCCGGAGACGGCCGAGGGTTCTTC	CASSLAGDGRGFF
TRBJ1-5	-	-	TRBV23-1	TGCGCCAGCAGTCAGTGGAGCTCCTCGTTATGCAATCAGCCCCAGCATTTT	CASSQWSSSLCNQPQHF
TRBJ2-3	TRBD1	-	TRBV28	TGTGCCAGCAGGTTGACAGGGGCCCCCACAGATACGCAGTATTTT	CASRLTGAPTDTQYF
TRBJ2-1	-	-	TRBV18	TGTGCCAGCTCACCCAATCGGACTCCCAGGGGTGAGCAGTTCTTC	CASSPNRTPRGEQFF
TRBJ1-1	-	-	TRBV28	TGTGCCAGCAGTTTAGGAGGGGAGTACACTGAAGCTTTCTTT	CASSLGGEYTEAFF
TRBJ2-7	TRBD1	-	TRBV28	TGTGCCACACGACCGGGACAGGGGGCGTTAGGCTCCTACGAGCAGTACTTC	CATRPGQGALGSYEQYF
TRBJ2-5	-	-	TRBV5-1	TGCGCCAGCAGCTCCGGACTGGAGGAGACCCAGTACTTC	CASSSGLEETQYF
TRBJ1-1	-	-	TRBV20-1	TGCAGTGCTAGAAGTCAGGCCGAAGCTTTCTTT	CSARSQAEAFF
TRBJ2-7	-	-	TRBV11-2	TGTGCCAGCAGCTTAAATGCGGGGGCCGCCGAGCAGTACTTC	CASSLNAGAAEQYF
TRBJ2-7	TRBD1	-	TRBV18	TGTGCCAGCTCACAAAGACAGGGTTACTACGAGCAGTACTTC	CASSQRQGYYEQYF
TRBJ1-4	TRBD1	-	TRBV28	TGTGCCAGCAGTCCCAGGGGGCCAACTAATGAAAAACTGTTTTTT	CASSPRGPTNEKLFF
TRBJ1-5	TRBD1	-	TRBV2	TGTGCCAGCAGCACAGGGGATAGCAATCAGCCCCAGCATTTT	CASSTGDSNQPQHF
TRBJ2-5	-	once	TRBV7-7	TGTGCTAGCAGCTTACTGGGGGGGCCCGCAGAGACCCAGTACTTC	CASSLLGGPAETQYF
TRBJ1-5	-	-	TRBV24-1	TGTGCCACCAGTGACCCGAATCAGCCCCAGCATTTT	CATSDPNQPQHF
TRBJ1-5	-	-	TRBV10-3	TGTGCCATCAGTGACAGTTGGCAGCCCCAGCATTTT	CAISDSWQPQHF
TRBJ1-6	-	-	TRBV7-2	TGTGCCAGCAGCTTACTGGGGCCTTATAATTCACCCCTCCACTTT	CASSLLGPYNSPLHF
TRBJ1-3	-	-	TRBV19	TGTGCCAGTAGTATAGATCTCTCTGGAAACACCATATATTTT	CASSIDLSGNTIYF
TRBJ1-1	-	-	TRBV11-2	TGTGCCAGCAGCTTGACAGGTGAAGCTTTCTTT	CASSLTGEAFF
TRBJ2-7	TRBD1	-	TRBV7-2	TGTGCCAGCAGCTTACGCGGACAGGGCTACGAGCAGTACTTC	CASSLRGQGYEQYF
TRBJ2-1	-	-	TRBV28	TGTGCCAGCAGTTTAGGAGCGGACCACTCCTACAATGAGCAGTTCTTC	CASSLGADHSYNEQFF
TRBJ2-3	TRBD1	-	TRBV3-1/TRBV3-2	TGTGCCAGCAGCCTCCCCTTTGGGACAGGGGACCTCACAGATACGCAGTATTTT	CASSLPFGTGDLTDTQYF
TRBJ1-2	TRBD1	-	TRBV5-4	TGTGCCAGCAGCTTAACAGGGGGCGTAGGCTACACCTTC	CASSLTGGVGYTF
TRBJ2-7	TRBD2	-	TRBV27	TGTGCCAGCAGTTTATCCCCTAGCGGGAGTATCTACGAGCAGTACTTC	CASSLSPSGSIYEQYF
TRBJ1-5	TRBD1	-	TRBV18	TGTGCCAGCTCACCAGGACAGGGGGTAAGCAATCAGCCCCAGCATTTT	CASSPGQGVSNQPQHF
TRBJ2-7	-	-	TRBV7-2	TGTGCCAGCAGCTTAGATGGCGGGGGCACCTCCTACGAGCAGTACTTC	CASSLDGGGTSYEQYF
TRBJ2-7	TRBD1	-	TRBV5-1	TGCGCCAGCAGCTTGGAAGGGACAGGGTCCTACGAGCAGTACTTC	CASSLEGTGSYEQYF
TRBJ2-7	-	few	TRBV19	TGTGCCAGTAGTACGACTATTTCCCATGGCGAGCAGTACTTC	CASSTTISHGEQYF
TRBJ1-1	-	-	TRBV5-1	TGCGCCAGCAGCAACTGGGCCACTAACACTGAAGCTTTCTTT	CASSNWATNTEAFF
TRBJ2-1	-	once	TRBV7-2	TGTGCCAGCAGCTTACTAAGGGGGAAAAATGAGCAGTTCTTC	CASSLLRGKNEQFF
TRBJ2-7	TRBD2	-	TRBV28	TGTGCCAGCAGCCCTGGGACTAGCGGATACTACGAGCAGTACTTC	CASSPGTSGYYEQYF
TRBJ2-1	TRBD2	-	TRBV24-1	TGTGCCACCAGTCCTCCGGGACTAGCGAGGGATGAGCAGTTCTTC	CATSPPGLARDEQFF
TRBJ1-1	-	-	TRBV10-3	TGTGCCATCAGTGAGTTGGTGGGGGCGAACACTGAAGCTTTCTTT	CAISELVGANTEAFF
TRBJ2-7	-	-	TRBV21-1	TGTGCCAGCAGCAAAGGACAGGGTTCCTACGAGCAGTACTTC	CASSKGQGSYEQYF
TRBJ2-2	-	-	TRBV9	TGTGCCAGCAGGGAGGGAAACACCGGGGAGCTGTTTTTT	CASREGNTGELFF
TRBJ1-5	TRBD1	-	TRBV19	TGTGCCAGTAGTATAGCAGGGGGAGTAGATCAGCCCCAGCATTTT	CASSIAGGVDQPQHF
TRBJ2-2	-	-	TRBV18	TGTGCCAGCTCACCATATAGCACCTACACCGGGGAGCTGTTTTTT	CASSPYSTYTGELFF
TRBJ2-1	-	-	TRBV9	TGTGCCAGCAGCGTATCGGGACTTGGGGCCAATGAGCAGTTCTTC	CASSVSGLGANEQFF
TRBJ2-7	TRBD1	-	TRBV7-9	TGTGCCAGCAGATCTCGTGACAGGGGGCCACACGAGCAGTACTTC	CASRSRDRGPHEQYF
TRBJ2-7	TRBD2	-	TRBV29-1	TGCAGCGGTAGCGGGGGGGCCGGGTCCGAGCAGTACTTC	CSGSGGAGSEQYF
TRBJ2-7	TRBD1	-	TRBV5-1	TGCGCCAGCAGCTCGGTGGCAGGGGGCTCCTACGAGCAGTACTTC	CASSSVAGGSYEQYF
TRBJ2-1	-	few	TRBV12-3/TRBV12-4	TGTGCCAGCAGTCGGGACAACAATGAGCAGTTCTTC	CASSRDNNEQFF
TRBJ1-3	-	-	TRBV5-8	TGTGCCAGCAGCCCCCGGGGTAGAAACACCATATATTTT	CASSPRGRNTIYF
TRBJ1-1	-	-	TRBV3-1/TRBV3-2	TGTGCCAGCAGCCCCCCTTTGGAGGGGCCGGGGGCTTTCTTT	CASSPPLEGPGAFF
TRBJ2-7	-	-	TRBV10-3	TGTGCCATCGCGTGGAGGGGCGAGCAGTACTTC	CAIAWRGEQYF
TRBJ2-1	-	-	TRBV5-1	TGCGCCAGCAGCGAAGCAAAAGGGGGAGCTGACAATGAGCAGTTCTTC	CASSEAKGGADNEQFF
TRBJ2-5	-	-	TRBV3-1/TRBV3-2	TGTGCCAGCAGCCAGATGTTTAGCCAAGAGACCCAGTACTTC	CASSQMFSQETQYF
TRBJ2-2	TRBD2	once	TRBV29-1	TGCAGCGTTGAACGGGCGGGGGGCACCGGGGAGCTGTTTTTT	CSVERAGGTGELFF
TRBJ2-3	TRBD2	once	TRBV7-2	TGTGCCAGCAGCTTGCCGGAGGGAGGGACAGATACGCAGTATTTT	CASSLPEGGTDTQYF
TRBJ2-3	TRBD2	-	TRBV4-1	TGCGCCAGCCGGACTAGCGGGCGGGAAAGCACAGATACGCAGTATTTT	CASRTSGRESTDTQYF